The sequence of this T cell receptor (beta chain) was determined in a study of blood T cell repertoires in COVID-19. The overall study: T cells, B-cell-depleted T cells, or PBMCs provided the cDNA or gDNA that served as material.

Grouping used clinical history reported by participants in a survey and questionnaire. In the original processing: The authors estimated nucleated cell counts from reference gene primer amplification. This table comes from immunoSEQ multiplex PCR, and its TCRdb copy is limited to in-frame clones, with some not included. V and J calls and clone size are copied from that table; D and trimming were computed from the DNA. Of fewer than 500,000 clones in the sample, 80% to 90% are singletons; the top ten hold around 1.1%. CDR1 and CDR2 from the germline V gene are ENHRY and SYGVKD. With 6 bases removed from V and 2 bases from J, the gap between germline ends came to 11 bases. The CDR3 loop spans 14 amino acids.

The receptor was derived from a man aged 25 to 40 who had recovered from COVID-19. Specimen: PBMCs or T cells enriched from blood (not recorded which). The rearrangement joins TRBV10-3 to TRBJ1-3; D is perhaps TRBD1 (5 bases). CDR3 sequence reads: CAIRQGTAGNTIYF. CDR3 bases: TGTGCCATCAGGCAGGGTACGGCTGGAAACACCATATATTTT.